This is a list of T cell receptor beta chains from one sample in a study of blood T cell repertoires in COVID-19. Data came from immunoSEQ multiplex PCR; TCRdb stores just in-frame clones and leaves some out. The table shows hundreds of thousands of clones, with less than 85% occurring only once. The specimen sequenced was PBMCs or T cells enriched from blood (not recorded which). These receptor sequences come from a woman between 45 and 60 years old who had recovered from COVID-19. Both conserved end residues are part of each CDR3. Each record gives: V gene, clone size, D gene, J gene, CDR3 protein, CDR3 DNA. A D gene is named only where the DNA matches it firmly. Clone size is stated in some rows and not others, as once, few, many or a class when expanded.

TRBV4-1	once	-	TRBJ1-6	CASSQDFRQYNSPLHF	TGCGCCAGCAGCCAAGATTTTAGACAGTATAATTCACCCCTCCACTTT
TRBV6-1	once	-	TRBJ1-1	CASSELTGLAFF	TGTGCCAGCAGTGAGCTCACGGGGTTAGCTTTCTTT
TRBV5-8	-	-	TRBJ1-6	CASSFYAGAENSPLHF	TGTGCCAGCAGCTTTTACGCGGGGGCCGAAAATTCACCCCTCCACTTT
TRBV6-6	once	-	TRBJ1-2	CASTSRVGLNYGYTF	TGTGCCAGCACTTCCAGGGTGGGGCTAAACTATGGCTACACCTTC
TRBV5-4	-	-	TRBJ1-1	CASSLGHPNTEAFF	TGTGCCAGCAGCTTGGGACACCCGAACACTGAAGCTTTCTTT
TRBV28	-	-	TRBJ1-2	CASSPQGHSGYTF	TGTGCCAGCAGCCCACAGGGCCATAGTGGCTACACCTTC
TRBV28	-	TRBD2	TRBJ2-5	CASSLAASGQETQYF	TGTGCCAGCAGTTTGGCGGCTAGCGGACAAGAGACCCAGTACTTC
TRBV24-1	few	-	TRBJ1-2	CATSDPPSDYGYTF	TGTGCCACCAGTGATCCTCCGTCGGACTATGGCTACACCTTC
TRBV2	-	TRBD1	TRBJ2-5	CASRTGQGIGTQYF	TGTGCCAGCAGGACAGGACAGGGTATAGGCACCCAGTACTTC
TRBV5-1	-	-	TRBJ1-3	CASSLALTAGNTIYF	TGCGCCAGCAGCTTGGCTCTCACGGCTGGAAACACCATATATTTT
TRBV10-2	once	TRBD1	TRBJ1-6	CASRDWTGSSPLHF	TGCGCCAGCAGGGACTGGACAGGGAGTTCACCCCTCCACTTT
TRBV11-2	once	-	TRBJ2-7	CASSSNLSGAEEQYF	TGTGCCAGCAGCTCAAACCTTTCAGGGGCTGAGGAGCAGTACTTC
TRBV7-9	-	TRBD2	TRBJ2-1	CASSPLAGDYEQFF	TGTGCCAGCAGCCCCCTAGCGGGAGACTATGAGCAGTTCTTC
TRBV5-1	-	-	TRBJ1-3	CASSLAISGNTIYF	TGCGCCAGCAGCTTGGCCATCTCTGGAAACACCATATATTTT
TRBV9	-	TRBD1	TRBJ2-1	CASSVGTGLGNEQFF	TGTGCCAGCAGCGTCGGGACAGGGTTGGGCAATGAGCAGTTCTTC
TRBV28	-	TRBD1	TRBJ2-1	CASGDRGYNEQFF	TGTGCCAGCGGGGACAGGGGCTACAATGAGCAGTTCTTC
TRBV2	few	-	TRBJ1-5	CASSDETGVGQPQHF	TGTGCCAGCAGTGACGAGACAGGAGTAGGTCAGCCCCAGCATTTT
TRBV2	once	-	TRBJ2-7	CASSEIGRVHYEQYF	TGTGCCAGCAGTGAGATTGGCAGGGTTCACTACGAGCAGTACTTC
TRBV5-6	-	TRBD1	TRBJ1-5	CASSLGTGVQPQHF	TGTGCCAGCAGCTTGGGGACAGGGGTTCAGCCCCAGCATTTT
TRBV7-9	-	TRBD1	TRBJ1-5	CASSPAGQGGQPQHF	TGTGCCAGCAGCCCAGCGGGACAGGGTGGCCAGCCCCAGCATTTT
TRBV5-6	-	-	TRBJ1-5	CASSRRANSNQPQHF	TGTGCCAGCTCTCGCAGGGCTAATAGCAATCAGCCCCAGCATTTT
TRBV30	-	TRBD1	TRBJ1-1	CAWSVLGQGAVTEAFF	TGTGCCTGGAGTGTACTGGGACAGGGGGCCGTCACTGAAGCTTTCTTT
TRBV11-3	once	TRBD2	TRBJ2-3	CASSLGTSGIGDTQYF	TGTGCCAGCAGCCTAGGGACTAGCGGGATCGGAGATACGCAGTATTTT
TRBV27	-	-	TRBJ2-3	CASSLSRAHTDTQYF	TGTGCCAGCAGTTTATCCAGGGCCCACACAGATACGCAGTATTTT
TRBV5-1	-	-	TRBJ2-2	CASSLVPNTGELFF	TGCGCCAGCAGCTTGGTCCCAAACACCGGGGAGCTGTTTTTT
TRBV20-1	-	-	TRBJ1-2	CSASQIDGYTF	TGCAGTGCTAGTCAGATTGATGGCTACACCTTC
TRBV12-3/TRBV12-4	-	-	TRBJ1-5	CASSRVGDQPQHF	TGTGCCAGCAGTCGGGTAGGGGATCAGCCCCAGCATTTT
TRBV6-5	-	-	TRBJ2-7	CASSFDWPGTNYEQYF	TGTGCCAGCAGTTTCGATTGGCCGGGGACAAACTACGAGCAGTACTTC
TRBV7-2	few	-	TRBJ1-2	CASSLARGDYGYTF	TGTGCCAGCAGCTTAGCTAGGGGTGACTATGGCTACACCTTC
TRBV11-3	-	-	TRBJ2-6	CASSSRDGANVLTF	TGTGCCAGCAGCTCCAGGGATGGGGCCAACGTCCTGACTTTC
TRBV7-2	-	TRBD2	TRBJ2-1	CASSLRRRGGEQFF	TGTGCCAGCAGCTTGCGCCGTCGGGGGGGCGAGCAGTTCTTC
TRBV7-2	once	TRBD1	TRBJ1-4	CASSLSTGREKLFF	TGTGCCAGCAGCTTATCGACAGGGCGAGAGAAACTGTTTTTT
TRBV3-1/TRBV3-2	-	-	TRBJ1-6	CASSQGVSYNSPLHF	TGTGCCAGCAGCCAAGGAGTAAGCTATAATTCACCCCTCCACTTT